This entry lists 30 T cell receptor beta chains sequenced from one sample in a study of cytomegalovirus exposure and HLA in healthy donors. The study ran its PCR with 60 Vbeta and 13 Jbeta primers. Produced via immunoSEQ multiplex PCR; TCRdb's table is partial and in-frame only. The sample records around 150,000 clones, roughly 76% being singletons. The sequenced sample consisted of PBMCs. The source is a woman aged 50 to 60 in good health and CMV-seronegative.

This clone was detected once. The V call is TRBV7-9, the J call TRBJ2-2, with a possible D match to TRBD2 (5 bases). Germline V lookup: CDR1 SEHNR, CDR2 FQNEAQ (reference sequence). The CDR3 is 15 residues long. Trimming stripped 5 bases from V and 6 bases from J, with 16 bases between. The chain's CDR3 is CASSPPVGDPGELFF. For the CDR3, the DNA is TGTGCCAGCAGCCCCCCAGTCGGGGATCCCGGGGAGCTGTTTTTT.

This clone was observed a handful of times. The chain joins TRBV5-1 to TRBJ2-7; 9 nucleotides line up with TRBD1. The length of the CDR3 is 16 residues. The V and J ends lost 3 bases and 5 bases, in that order; junction bases with no gene match: 12. Germline V gene sequence: CDR1 SGHRS, CDR2 YFSETQ. The CDR3 spells CASSSAGDRVVHEQYF. In DNA form, the CDR3 reads TGCGCCAGCAGCTCCGCCGGGGACAGGGTCGTACACGAGCAGTACTTC.

In this sample, this clone turned up a few times. The sample holds other DNA sequences that translate to the same CDR3. The rearrangement links TRBV9 to TRBJ2-7, with 13 bases lining up with TRBD2. With V trimmed by 3 bases and J by 4 bases, 1 base remained unmatched. The CDR3 contains 14 residues. Germline values: CDR1 SGDLS, CDR2 YYNGEE. The CDR3 DNA reads TGTGCCAGCAGCGGGACTAGCGGGGGATACGAGCAGTACTTC. Protein product: CASSGTSGGYEQYF.

The V and J genes are TRBV18 and TRBJ1-1; no clear D. Germline CDR1 is KGHSH and CDR2 is LQKENI. CDR3 length: 15 amino acids. The ends were cut back, 1 base at V and 0 bases at J, with 9 bases in the middle. The CDR3: CASSPRTVVNTEAFF. As DNA, the CDR3 is TGTGCCAGCTCACCACGAACGGTGGTGAACACTGAAGCTTTCTTT.

This clone has a handful of counts. This chain uses TRBV5-8 with TRBJ2-7; 7 nucleotides line up with TRBD1. Looked up from germline, CDR1 is SGHTS and CDR2 is YDEGEE. The CDR3 consists of 15 residues. With V trimmed by 3 bases and J by 3 bases, 9 bases remained unmatched. CDR3 DNA sequence: TGTGCCAGCAGCTGGGCCGGTCGGGACAGCTACGAGCAGTACTTC. It encodes CASSWAGRDSYEQYF.

The chain has TRBV4-1 and TRBJ1-1; 9 nucleotides match TRBD1. J gave up 3 bases and V 0 bases, and 5 bases lay outside the gene matches. Germline CDR1 is MGHRA and CDR2 is YSYEKL. The CDR3 runs to 16 residues. DNA for the CDR3: TGCGCCAGCAGCCAAGATTCGGACAGGGGCGACACTGAAGCTTTCTTT. Amino acids: CASSQDSDRGDTEAFF.

V and J are TRBV7-2 and TRBJ2-2; 16 nucleotides align to TRBD2. Losses at the gene ends were 6 bases for V and 0 bases for J; bases not matched to a gene: 1. The CDR3 is 17 amino acids. In germline, CDR1 is SGHTA, CDR2 FQGNSA. The CDR3 protein is CASRGTSGGANTGELFF. Written as DNA, the CDR3 is TGTGCCAGCAGAGGGACTAGCGGGGGGGCGAACACCGGGGAGCTGTTTTTT.

The V gene is TRBV6-1, the J gene TRBJ2-5; weak D call: TRBD1 (5 bases). In germline, CDR1 is MNHNS, CDR2 SASEGT. This CDR3 region has 13 residues. The CDR3 here is CDTSRAYQETQYF. The CDR3 DNA is TGTGACACGAGCAGGGCGTACCAAGAGACCCAGTACTTC.

The chain employs TRBV7-9 and TRBJ1-2, with 9 nucleotides matching TRBD1. Germline trimming cut 4 bases from V and 4 bases from J; bases unmatched to any gene: 7. CDR3 length: 15 residues. Per germline, CDR1 SEHNR and CDR2 FQNEAQ (reference sequence). CDR3 residues: CASSSRDRVGYGYTF. In DNA, the CDR3 is TGTGCCAGCAGCTCAAGGGACAGGGTCGGCTATGGCTACACCTTC.

The rearrangement uses TRBV5-1 and TRBJ1-6; D remains unclear. The germline V gene has CDR1 SGHRS and CDR2 YFSETQ. The CDR3 has 17 amino acids. V dropped 0 bases and J dropped 6 bases, with 16 bases sitting between them. This chain's CDR3 is CASSLAGFVSGNSPLHF. The CDR3 DNA reads TGCGCCAGCAGCTTGGCTGGTTTCGTAAGCGGTAATTCACCCCTCCACTTT.

V gene TRBV19 combines with J gene TRBJ2-7, with a tentative D call TRBD2 (6 bases). V lost 3 bases, J lost 1 base, and 10 bases lay in between. Germline values: CDR1 LNHDA, CDR2 SQIVND (reference sequence). This CDR3 is 14 amino acids long. CDR3 bases: TGTGCCAGTAGTATCGGGGGTTCTTCCTACGAGCAGTACTTC. It specifies CASSIGGSSYEQYF.

This clone was seen only once. The chain is built from TRBV2 and TRBJ2-3; the match to TRBD2 covers 8 bases. Germline V gene sequence: CDR1 SNHLY, CDR2 FYNNEI. V gave up 6 bases and J gave up 1 base; unmatched junction bases: 6. The CDR3 loop spans 15 amino acids. CDR3 sequence: CASSPRAGGTDTQYF. The CDR3 region has the DNA TGTGCCAGCAGCCCTAGAGCGGGGGGCACAGATACGCAGTATTTT.

This clone was seen only once. The genes are TRBV6-1 and TRBJ1-3; 7 nucleotides match TRBD1. This CDR3 contains 15 residues. J was trimmed by 0 bases and V by 7 bases; bases with no gene match: 6. CDR1 is MNHNS, CDR2 SASEGT, per germline. CDR3 amino acids: CASILDRASGNTIYF. Written as DNA, the CDR3 is TGTGCCAGCATTCTCGACAGGGCCTCTGGAAACACCATATATTTT.

The rearrangement links TRBV19 to TRBJ2-7; TRBD1 aligns across 9 bases. This CDR3 contains 16 residues. Germline V gene sequence: CDR1 LNHDA, CDR2 SQIVND (reference sequence). V shed 5 bases and J 5 bases; nucleotides not matched to a gene: 13. Here the CDR3 reads CASSRNPQGARHEQYF. As DNA, the CDR3 is TGTGCCAGTAGTCGCAACCCACAGGGGGCGAGACACGAGCAGTACTTC.

The chain has TRBV30 and TRBJ1-5; TRBD1 matches at 9 bases. Germline V gives CDR1 GTSNPN, CDR2 SVGIG (reference sequence). This CDR3 contains 14 residues. Trimming took 3 bases from V and 3 from J; bases not matched to a gene: 3. CDR3 region: CAWRAQGANQPQHF. CDR3 nucleotides: TGTGCCTGGAGGGCACAGGGGGCCAATCAGCCCCAGCATTTT.

This sequence joins TRBV4-2 and TRBJ2-4; 7 positions match TRBD2. From germline, CDR1 is LGHNA and CDR2 YNFKEQ. This CDR3 region has 19 residues. V shed 5 bases and J 5 bases; nucleotides not matched to a gene: 21. CDR3 DNA sequence: TGTGCCAGCAGCTTCCGGGAAGAGACTATAGCGGGTGGTGAAAACATTCAGTACTTC. Encoded protein: CASSFREETIAGGENIQYF.

V gene TRBV7-8 combines with J gene TRBJ2-7, with 7 bases identical to TRBD2. Germline-derived CDR1 and CDR2 are SGHVS and FQNEAQ. The length of the CDR3 is 14 residues. Unmatched junction bases numbered 12, after V lost 7 bases and J lost 6 bases. The CDR3 nucleotides are TGTGCCAGCACCTTCCCAGGGAGGGTCAGCGAGCAGTACTTC. Protein sequence: CASTFPGRVSEQYF.

Of note for this clone: Mismatch with germline at one junction end may stem from a read error. The chain links TRBV7-9 to TRBJ1-2, with D unclear. The CDR3 consists of 12 residues. The V gene's germline CDR1 is SEHNR and CDR2 FQNEAQ (reference sequence). The CDR3 coding sequence is TGTTCCAGCAGTGAGAATAACTATGGCTACACCTTC. Protein: CSSSENNYGYTF. Full variable domain (remainder filled in from reference TRBV7-9 and TRBJ1-2): DTGVSQNPRHKITKRGQNVTFRCDPISEHNRLYWYRQTLGQGPEFLTYFQNEAQLEKSRLLSDRFSAERPKGSFSTLEIQRTEQGDSAMYLCSSSENNYGYTFGSGTRLTVV.

The chain couples TRBV7-2 to TRBJ1-2; 8 nucleotides agree with TRBD1. In germline, CDR1 is SGHTA, CDR2 FQGNSA. The J segment lost 5 bases and the V segment lost 0 bases, leaving 8 bases of the junction unmatched. The CDR3 contains 16 residues. The CDR3 sequence: CASSLAIPGTGYGYTF. The CDR3 bases are TGTGCCAGCAGCTTAGCAATTCCCGGGACAGGATATGGCTACACCTTC.

V and J are TRBV5-6 and TRBJ2-2, with 7 bases matching TRBD1. The CDR3 length is 16 residues. The J segment lost 7 bases and the V segment lost 4 bases, leaving 13 bases of the junction unmatched. Germline CDR1 reads SGHDT; CDR2 reads YYEEEE. CDR3 nucleotides: TGTGCCAGCAGCCCCCTCCCGACAGGGTCTGTCGGGGAGCTGTTTTTT. Residues: CASSPLPTGSVGELFF.

The chain employs TRBV5-6 and TRBJ2-1, with TRBD1 matching over 8 bases. Trimming removed 0 bases from V and 1 base from J; junction bases left unmatched: 6. The CDR3 runs 17 residues. Germline V CDR1 and CDR2: SGHDT, YYEEEE. Here the CDR3 reads CASSLGDRWDSYNEQFF. DNA of the CDR3: TGTGCCAGCAGCTTGGGGGACAGGTGGGATTCCTACAATGAGCAGTTCTTC.

The chain combines TRBV7-2 with TRBJ2-1, with 15 bases fitting TRBD2. Germline V gene lookup returns CDR1 SGHTA and CDR2 FQGNSA. J was trimmed by 9 bases and V by 4 bases; bases with no gene match: 4. The length of the CDR3 is 15 residues. CDR3 DNA sequence: TGTGCCAGCAGCTCGGCGGGACTAGCGGGAGGTGAGCAGTTCTTC. This encodes CASSSAGLAGGEQFF.

The rearrangement uses TRBV11-2 and TRBJ2-3; TRBD2 aligns across 8 bases. The CDR3 contains 16 residues. The V gene end was trimmed by 1 base and the J gene end by 4 bases; junction bases not matched to a gene: 7. Germline-derived CDR1 and CDR2 are SGHAT and FQNNGV. CDR3 coding DNA: TGTGCCAGCAGCTTAGCGGGAGGGCGGGGCGCAGATACGCAGTATTTT. This translates into CASSLAGGRGADTQYF.

The V call is TRBV7-2, the J call TRBJ2-3; 11 nucleotides line up with TRBD1. The CDR3 runs 16 residues. Losses at the gene ends were 6 bases for V and 3 bases for J; bases not matched to a gene: 8. CDR1 is SGHTA and CDR2 is FQGNSA in the germline V gene. CDR3 region: CASRTGTGGRTDTQYF. The CDR3 bases are TGTGCCAGCAGAACCGGGACAGGGGGGAGGACAGATACGCAGTATTTT.

The gene calls are TRBV5-1 and TRBJ2-2, with D possibly matching TRBD2 (5 bases). Germline CDR1 reads SGHRS; CDR2 reads YFSETQ. The CDR3 length is 15 residues. Trimming shortened V by 5 bases and J by 4 bases, and 15 bases separated the two germline ends. CDR3 sequence: CASRSGVDGTGELFF. DNA for the CDR3: TGCGCCAGCAGGTCCGGGGTGGATGGCACCGGGGAGCTGTTTTTT.

The gene calls are TRBV19 and TRBJ2-7, with 14 bases lining up with TRBD2. The CDR3 covers 16 residues. Trimming at V came to 7 bases and at J to 6 bases, leaving 11 bases not matched to a gene. Germline values: CDR1 LNHDA, CDR2 SQIVND (reference sequence). CDR3 sequence reads: CASTVTGTSGRVEQYF. DNA of the CDR3: TGTGCCAGTACAGTAACCGGGACTAGCGGGAGAGTCGAGCAGTACTTC. Based on the CDR3 plus reference TRBV19 and TRBJ2-7, the full variable domain is DGGITQSPKYLFRKEGQNVTLSCEQNLNHDAMYWYRQDPGQGLRLIYYSQIVNDFQKGDIAEGYSVSREKKESFPLTVTSAQKNPTAFYLCASTVTGTSGRVEQYFGPGTRLTVT.

CDR3 nucleotides: TGTGCCAGCAGCTTACCCCGGACAGGGAGCTACGAGCAGTACTTC. This sequence encodes CASSLPRTGSYEQYF. V usage is TRBV11-1 and J usage is TRBJ2-7; 8 bases are a match to TRBD1. In germline, CDR1 is SGHAT, CDR2 FQDESV (reference sequence). CDR3 size: 15 residues. V lost 2 bases to trimming and J lost 3 bases; unmatched junction nucleotides: 6.

This chain joins TRBV10-3 and TRBJ2-1, with a tentative D call TRBD1 (6 bases). CDR1 ENHRY and CDR2 SYGVKD come from the germline V gene. V was trimmed by 2 bases and J by 4 bases, leaving 9 bases between them. The CDR3 sequence is 14 residues long. CDR3: CAISEADRYNEQFF. The CDR3 DNA sequence: TGTGCCATCAGTGAGGCGGACAGATACAATGAGCAGTTCTTC.

The gene calls are TRBV5-6 and TRBJ2-3; D unclear. Trimming removed 3 bases at V and 0 bases at J, with 11 bases between. This CDR3 contains 15 residues. CDR1 SGHDT and CDR2 YYEEEE come from the germline V gene. CDR3 in DNA: TGTGCCAGCAGCTCTACCGGTCGTAGCACAGATACGCAGTATTTT. This gives the protein CASSSTGRSTDTQYF.

The V call is TRBV7-2, the J call TRBJ1-5, with a tentative D call TRBD1 (5 bases). Trimming removed 0 bases from V and 6 bases from J, with 12 bases in between. CDR1 and CDR2 from the germline V gene are SGHTA and FQGNSA. The CDR3 covers 15 residues. Here the CDR3 DNA reads TGTGCCAGCAGCTTAGCCAGGGATAGCGGTCAGCCCCAGCATTTT. Translating it yields CASSLARDSGQPQHF.